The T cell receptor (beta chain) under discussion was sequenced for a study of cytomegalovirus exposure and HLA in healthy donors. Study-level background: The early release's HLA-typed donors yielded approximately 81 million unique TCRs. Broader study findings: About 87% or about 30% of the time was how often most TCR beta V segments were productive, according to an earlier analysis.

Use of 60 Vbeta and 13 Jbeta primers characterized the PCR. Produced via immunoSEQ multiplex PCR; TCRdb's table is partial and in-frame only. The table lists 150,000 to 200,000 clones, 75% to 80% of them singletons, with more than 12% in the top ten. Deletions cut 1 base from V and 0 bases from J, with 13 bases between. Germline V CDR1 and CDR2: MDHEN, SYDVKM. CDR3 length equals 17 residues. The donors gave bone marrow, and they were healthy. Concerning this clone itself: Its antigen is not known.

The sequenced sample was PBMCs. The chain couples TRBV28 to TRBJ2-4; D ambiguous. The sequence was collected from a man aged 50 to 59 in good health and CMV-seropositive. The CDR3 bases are TGTGCCAGCAGTTTATCCGCCATTTTACTAGCCAAAAACATTCAGTACTTC. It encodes CASSLSAILLAKNIQYF.